This T cell receptor (beta chain) was sequenced for a study of blood T cell repertoires in COVID-19 (dated by TCRdb to about 2020). About the investigation overall: The collaborator samples originated in the United States, Italy and Spain and spanned the acute and convalescent phases of COVID-19. A de-identified subject ID, COVID-19 status, age in years and sex were almost always included in the sample metadata. Subjects who had been exposed to COVID-19, were actively infected with it, or had recovered from it provided the deeply sampled blood TCRbeta repertoires that made up the dataset. Where available, HLA class I and class II types were obtained from metadata supplied by the sample provider rather than from assay-based typing. The repertoires were released in a freely available public database intended as a resource for research on the immune response to SARS-CoV-2. The samples were drawn from the first 160 participants of the ongoing ImmuneRACE study and from 1,254 subjects provided by 6 global collaborators. The material from the prospective study consisted of cDNA or gDNA derived from T cells, B-cell-depleted T cells, or PBMCs.

About this clone: Its recognized antigen is unknown. Base-call qualities are not available, and no considerably larger clone is one nucleotide away.

TCRbeta CDR3 regions were amplified from genomic DNA using the immunoSEQ Assay, a bias-controlled multiplex PCR. The authors processed their data as follows. The number of nucleated cells in each sample was estimated from the amplification of reference gene primers within the assay. To quantify the absolute abundance of each unique TCRbeta CDR3 rearrangement, sequence reads were collapsed and filtered. Productive Simpson clonality was computed per sample as the square root of Simpson's diversity index over productive rearrangements. TCRdb re-hosts the immuneACCESS table, in-frame sequences only. Its copies lack some clones; in the studies checked, an unresolved V gene accounts for under half of them, and the cause for the rest is not known. The D gene and trimming were derived from the DNA, and the V and J assignments and clone size from that table. For this sample there are 330,000 or so clones; approximately 88% appear just once. Jointly, the top ten make up less than 5.5% of the sample.

CDR1 and CDR2 (MNHEY, SMNVEV) derive from the germline V gene (reference sequence). From V the trimming removes 7 bases and from J it removes 4 bases, while the gene matches leave 5 bases of the junction unaccounted for. Measured from the cysteine to the phenylalanine, the CDR3 is 14 residues long. Only the CDR3 DNA is retained, 42 bases long and in frame from the first base. Participants in the prospective study were enrolled through a virtual design, were aged 18 to 89 years, and lived in roughly 24 United States geographic areas. Cohort assignment in the prospective study relied on participant-reported clinical history from a screening survey and a study questionnaire. For ImmuneRACE Cohort 3, a participant was defined as recovered based on two consecutive negative NP/OP PCR tests, clearance by a healthcare professional, or resolution of symptoms. Mobile phlebotomists in the prospective study collected whole blood, serum and a nasopharyngeal or oropharyngeal swab from every participant. Over a roughly two-month period, participants in the prospective study had the option of providing additional blood draws and questionnaires. Before DNA extraction, blood samples from the prospective study were shipped at room temperature or frozen.

Results and caveats for the whole study, not just this receptor: Clinical and demographic metadata were provided uncurated, with the amount varying by source and participant.

The chain uses TRBV27 and TRBJ2-3; TRBD2 aligns with 10 central bases. What was sequenced was PBMCs or T cells enriched from blood (not recorded which). The receptor was isolated from a young man who had recovered from COVID-19. The CDR3: CASTSGTSADTQYF. The DNA is as follows: TGTGCCAGCACTTCCGGGACTAGCGCAGATACGCAGTATTTT.